Listed below are T cell receptor beta chains from one sample, sequenced in a study of PD-1 blockade in classical Hodgkin lymphoma. The method was immunoSEQ multiplex PCR; TCRdb's version includes in-frame clones alone and lacks a portion of them. Of fewer than 35,000 clones in the sample, 92% are singletons; the top ten hold about 0.31%. This material consisted of CD4+ T cells from blood, taken before the fourth cycle of nivolumab. The receptors were sampled from a human donor with classical Hodgkin lymphoma. Both conserved end residues are part of each CDR3. A D gene is named only where the DNA matches it firmly. Size tells how often a clone was seen (once, few, many) or the class of an expanded clone, and some rows leave it out.

>.|TRBD1|TRBV5-1|TRBJ2-1
TGCGCCAGCAGCGCGGCCGGGACAGGGGGCGGGGGAGTACGAAGCAATGAGCAGTTCTTC
CASSAAGTGGGGVRSNEQFF
>.|.|TRBV6-6|TRBJ1-5
TGTGCCAGCAGACCCGACAATGTACTCAATCAGCCCCAGCATTTT
CASRPDNVLNQPQHF
>.|.|TRBV5-1|TRBJ2-7
TGCGCCAGCAGCTTGGGTGGGGGGACTCCGACCTTCTACGAGCAGTACTTC
CASSLGGGTPTFYEQYF
>once|TRBD1|TRBV28|TRBJ1-5
TGTGCCAGTCCAAGGGGACAGGGAAATAAGCCCCAGCATTTT
CASPRGQGNKPQHF
>once|.|TRBV6-1|TRBJ2-2
TGTGCCAGCAGAGCGGGCGGCACCGGGGAGCTGTTTTTT
CASRAGGTGELFF
>.|.|TRBV2|TRBJ1-5
TGTGCCAGCAGTGTAGAGTTGCAGCCCCAGCATTTT
CASSVELQPQHF
>.|.|TRBV19|TRBJ2-1
TGTGCCAGTAGTATTGCTAGCTACAATGAGCAGTTCTTC
CASSIASYNEQFF
>.|.|TRBV7-3|TRBJ1-2
TGTGCCAGCAGCTTGTCCGGACAGTCTTTCTATGGCTACACCTTC
CASSLSGQSFYGYTF
>.|TRBD1|TRBV18|TRBJ1-2
TGTGCCAGCTCACCGGGGACAGGTGGGGGCTATGGCTACACCTTC
CASSPGTGGGYGYTF
>.|TRBD2|TRBV5-1|TRBJ2-5
TGCGCCAGCAGCTTGGTAGCAGCGGGAGACGTGGAGACCCAGTACTTC
CASSLVAAGDVETQYF
>.|.|TRBV5-6|TRBJ1-1
TGTGCCAGCAGCTTGGTACCTGGACCCATGAACACTGAAGCTTTCTTT
CASSLVPGPMNTEAFF
>.|TRBD1|TRBV27|TRBJ1-1
TGTGCCAGCAGTCGGTTGGGACAGAAGAACACTGAAGCTTTCTTT
CASSRLGQKNTEAFF
>.|.|TRBV28|TRBJ1-3
TGTGCCAGCAGTTTTTCAGGGAACAGAAACACCATATATTTT
CASSFSGNRNTIYF
>.|TRBD1|TRBV28|TRBJ2-5
TGTGCCAGCAGTTTAGACAGGGTCGTGGAGACCCAGTACTTC
CASSLDRVVETQYF
>.|.|TRBV7-9|TRBJ1-1
TGTGCCAGCAGCCCTGCGGGGACCGCCGTTGGCACTGAAGCTTTCTTT
CASSPAGTAVGTEAFF
>.|.|TRBV27|TRBJ2-1
TGTGCCAGCAGAAAGGACGAGAACAGGATCTCCTACAATGAGCAGTTCTTC
CASRKDENRISYNEQFF
>once|.|TRBV28|TRBJ2-3
TGTGCCAGCAGCCCCATACAGGGAACAGGGAGCACAGATACGCAGTATTTT
CASSPIQGTGSTDTQYF
>.|TRBD1|TRBV14|TRBJ1-4
TGTGCCAGCAGCCGGACGAGACAGGGGTTAAATGAAAAACTGTTTTTT
CASSRTRQGLNEKLFF
>few|.|TRBV30|TRBJ1-1
TGTGCCCGCAGTAGGGGCACTGAAGCTTTCTTT
CARSRGTEAFF
>.|.|TRBV29-1|TRBJ1-2
TGCAGCGTTGGGGTGCCTAACTATGGCTACACCTTC
CSVGVPNYGYTF
>.|.|TRBV28|TRBJ1-2
TGTGCCAGCAGTTTCTCGGCACGAACCAGACAAGGCTACACCTTC
CASSFSARTRQGYTF
>.|.|TRBV28|TRBJ1-1
TGTGCCAGCAGTTTAAGGATGAAGGACGCTTTCTTT
CASSLRMKDAFF
>.|.|TRBV13|TRBJ2-1
TGTGCCAGCAGCTTAGTCGGGCGGGGAGAGCAGTTCTTC
CASSLVGRGEQFF
>.|.|TRBV5-1|TRBJ1-5
TGCGCCAGCAGCTCCGTCCCCGGGGATCAGCCCCAGCATTTT
CASSSVPGDQPQHF
>.|.|TRBV4-2|TRBJ1-2
TGTGCCAGCAGCCTTAAGGTGGCGACAGGTACTAACTATGGCTACACCTTC
CASSLKVATGTNYGYTF
>.|.|TRBV2|TRBJ2-7
TGTGCCAGTCAGACTTCTTTTATCGCAGCCGAGCAGTACTTC
CASQTSFIAAEQYF
>.|.|TRBV28|TRBJ1-5
TGTGCCAGCAAAACGAGAATCGGGGGCTGGGGCAATCAGCCCCAGCATTTT
CASKTRIGGWGNQPQHF
>.|.|TRBV4-1|TRBJ1-4
TGCGCCAGCAGCCTACCCGTACTCACAGGGAGGGGTGAAAAACTGTTTTTT
CASSLPVLTGRGEKLFF
>once|TRBD1|TRBV28|TRBJ1-2
TGTGCCAGCAGACCAGGAGGACAGGGTACCTACACCTTC
CASRPGGQGTYTF
>.|.|TRBV7-3|TRBJ2-1
TGTGCCAGCAGCTTTGACAGGTTGGGTGAGCAGTTCTTC
CASSFDRLGEQFF
>.|.|TRBV7-9|TRBJ2-7
TGTGCCAGCAGCCCAAAAGAACGTACGGTGGGCTACGAGCAGTACTTC
CASSPKERTVGYEQYF
>.|.|TRBV5-1|TRBJ2-3
TGCGCCAGCAGCCCCGACACGACTAGCACAGATACGCAGTATTTT
CASSPDTTSTDTQYF
>.|.|TRBV27|TRBJ1-1
TGTGCCAGCAGTTTACGGGAGGGCCCCTGGGAAGCTTTCTTT
CASSLREGPWEAFF
>.|TRBD2|TRBV30|TRBJ2-7
TGTGCCTGGGGCGGCAGTCTCGCGGGAGGCGAGCAGTACTTC
CAWGGSLAGGEQYF
>once|TRBD1|TRBV19|TRBJ1-1
TGTGCCAGTAGTATCATGACAGGGGCGACTGAAGCTTTCTTT
CASSIMTGATEAFF
>.|.|TRBV30|TRBJ1-4
TGTGCCTGGAGCCCCGGGACCGAAAATGAAAAACTGTTTTTT
CAWSPGTENEKLFF
>.|.|TRBV27|TRBJ2-7
TGTGCCAGCAGTTGGAGTTCGGTAACCTACGAGCAGTACTTC
CASSWSSVTYEQYF
>.|.|TRBV27|TRBJ1-5
TGTGCCAGCAGGACCCTTAGTCAGCCCCAGCATTTT
CASRTLSQPQHF
>.|.|TRBV6-6|TRBJ1-2
TGTGCCAGTATCCCAGGACAGACCCGAACCGCTGGCTACACCTTC
CASIPGQTRTAGYTF
>once|.|TRBV5-1|TRBJ2-5
TGCGCCAGCAGCTTTGGAGGGTTCAGCCAAGAGACCCAGTACTTC
CASSFGGFSQETQYF
>.|TRBD2|TRBV5-1|TRBJ2-5
TGCGCCAGCAGCTTGGGGCGGGAGGGCCGAGAGACCCAGTACTTC
CASSLGREGRETQYF
>.|.|TRBV4-2|TRBJ2-1
TGTGCCAGCAGCCAAGTAGGCCGGGAGCCGTACAATGAGCAGTTCTTC
CASSQVGREPYNEQFF
>.|.|TRBV9|TRBJ2-7
TGTGCCAGCAGCGTAGGGGCGACAGGCTACGAGCAGTACTTC
CASSVGATGYEQYF
>.|TRBD1|TRBV18|TRBJ1-1
TGTGCCAGCTCACTACAGGGGACTGAAGCTTTCTTT
CASSLQGTEAFF
>.|.|TRBV6-1|TRBJ2-7
TGTGCCAGCAGTGAAGCTCTCCACGCCGTCTCCTACGAGCAGTACTTC
CASSEALHAVSYEQYF
>.|TRBD1|TRBV5-1|TRBJ1-1
TGCGCCAGCAGCAGGGGGACAGGGGTCCAGAACACTGAAGCTTTCTTT
CASSRGTGVQNTEAFF
>.|.|TRBV11-1|TRBJ1-2
TGTGCCAGCAGCTTCAGAAGGGACTTTGGCTACACCTTC
CASSFRRDFGYTF
>.|TRBD1|TRBV5-1|TRBJ2-1
TGCGCCAGCAGCAGGGACAGGGGTGAGCAGTTCTTC
CASSRDRGEQFF
>.|.|TRBV7-2|TRBJ2-3
TGTGCCAGCAGCTTACGAGGGAGGATGGGCACAGATACGCAGTATTTT
CASSLRGRMGTDTQYF
>.|.|TRBV5-1|TRBJ2-5
TGCGCCAGCAGCTTGTACGATCAGAGAGAGACCCAGTACTTC
CASSLYDQRETQYF
>.|.|TRBV19|TRBJ2-3
TGTGCCAGTAGTATAGGACAGCCTGGCGGAGATACGCAGTATTTT
CASSIGQPGGDTQYF
>.|.|TRBV7-7|TRBJ2-2
TGTGCTAGCAGCTTAAGTCTGAACACCGGGGAGCTGTTTTTT
CASSLSLNTGELFF
>.|.|TRBV6-6|TRBJ2-7
TGTGCCAGCAGTTACTCGGTCAAACCCGGGGGTTCCGAGCAGTACTTC
CASSYSVKPGGSEQYF
>.|.|TRBV28|TRBJ1-2
TGTGCCAGCAGTTCTAGGGGGGCCCGTGTATCCCTGGGCTACACCTTC
CASSSRGARVSLGYTF
>once|.|TRBV7-9|TRBJ2-1
TGTGCCAGCAGCTTAGAAATATTGGACGCCTACAATGAGCAGTTCTTC
CASSLEILDAYNEQFF
>.|TRBD2|TRBV10-3|TRBJ2-7
TGTGCCATCAGTGAGACCCTAGCGGGAGCCTACGAGCAGTACTTC
CAISETLAGAYEQYF
>.|TRBD2|TRBV30|TRBJ2-5
TGTGCCTGGAGTGTCGGGACTAGCGGGAGGGCCCTCCAAGAGACCCAGTACTTC
CAWSVGTSGRALQETQYF